The 9 T cell receptor beta chains listed next were all sequenced from one sample in a study of patients and donors after allogeneic stem cell transplantation (dated by TCRdb to the early 2020s). Libraries were built with RT-PCR. Sequencing relied on a NextSeq 550. TCRdb reworked the public reads: Q25 trimming with fastp, MiXCR clone assembly, productive beta chains retained. Rows merge per CDR3 protein into single entries with the most common DNA and genes. The sample records about 57,000 distinct CDR3 sequences, 10% to 15% of which are singletons. The top ten clonotypes cover more than 25% of the sample. Input material: blood, either unsorted or a sorted T cell fraction (not recorded which). The source is a human donor who was either an allogeneic HSCT recipient or a stem cell or donor lymphocyte infusion donor (not recorded which). It is not recorded whose cells these are; they may come from a transplant donor.

This clonotype was counted many times. One end of the junction fails to match germline, which may point to a read error. This chain uses TRBV7-7 with TRBJ2-1, with 9 bases fitting TRBD1. CDR1 and CDR2 from the germline V gene are SSHAT and FNYEAQ (reference sequence). The length of the CDR3 is 17 residues. CDR3 DNA sequence: TGTGCTAGCAGCTCACTCCTACCGGGACAGGGTTTCGATGAGCAGTTCTTC. Translating it yields CASSSLLPGQGFDEQFF.

There are many counts of this clonotype. The chain uses TRBV10-3 and TRBJ1-1; D is ambiguous. Trimming removed 8 bases at V and 1 base at J, with 14 bases between. In germline, CDR1 is ENHRY, CDR2 SYGVKD. This CDR3 region has 14 residues. CDR3 sequence (DNA): TGTGCCATCCTTTTCGGATCAGGGAACACTGAAGCTTTCTTT. Encoded protein: CAILFGSGNTEAFF.

The sample holds many counts of this clonotype. The chain joins TRBV27 to TRBJ1-5, with D possibly being TRBD1 (6 bases). Deletions cut 2 bases from V and 2 bases from J, with 7 bases between. From germline, CDR1 is MNHEY and CDR2 SMNVEV (reference sequence). CDR3 size: 14 residues. CDR3 sequence reads: CASSLGGGNQPQHF. The CDR3 DNA reads as TGTGCCAGCAGTTTAGGGGGCGGCAATCAGCCCCAGCATTTT.

This clonotype was counted many times. The chain has TRBV12-3 or TRBV12-4 and TRBJ1-3; D may be TRBD1 (5 bases). V was trimmed by 5 bases and J by 0 bases, leaving 17 bases between them. There are 17 residues in the CDR3. The CDR3 nucleotides are TGTGCCAGCAGTCCCGTCGGGGCAGGGAACTCTGGAAACACCATATATTTT. Its protein product is CASSPVGAGNSGNTIYF.

This clonotype was observed at least ten times. V and J are TRBV29-1 and TRBJ2-4; TRBD2 matches at 7 bases. The CDR3 has 14 amino acids. The V segment lost 6 bases and the J segment 8 bases; nucleotides outside the gene matches: 13. Per the germline V gene, CDR1 is SQVTM and CDR2 is ANQGSEA. The CDR3, as DNA: TGCAGCGTCCAAGGAAGACTAGCTGAGGACATTCAGTACTTC. It encodes CSVQGRLAEDIQYF.

This clonotype appeared a few times. The V gene is TRBV5-1, the J gene TRBJ2-2; TRBD2 aligns across 12 bases. CDR3 size: 18 residues. The germline V gene has CDR1 SGHRS and CDR2 YFSETQ. The J segment lost 2 bases and the V segment lost 2 bases, leaving 7 bases of the junction unmatched. Written as DNA, the CDR3 is TGCGCCAGCAGCTTCGGACTAGCGGGATCCCTAAACACCGGGGAGCTGTTTTTT. Translated, it gives CASSFGLAGSLNTGELFF.

In this sample, this clonotype turned up a few times. The V gene is TRBV6-2 or TRBV6-3, the J gene TRBJ1-2; no definite D call. Trimming cost V 5 bases and J 3 bases, with 16 bases left between them. The CDR3 loop spans 15 amino acids. Germline CDR1 is MNHEY and CDR2 is SVGEGT. CDR3 in amino acids: CASSLREHQYYGYTF. For the CDR3, the DNA is TGTGCCAGCAGTCTCCGTGAACACCAGTACTATGGCTACACCTTC.

This chain uses TRBV19 with TRBJ1-2, with a weak D call TRBD1 (6 bases). The V and J ends lost 4 bases and 0 bases respectively, with 12 bases between them. The CDR3 sequence is 15 residues long. Germline V gene data show CDR1 as LNHDA and CDR2 as SQIVND (reference sequence). The CDR3 region is CASSTARGANYGYTF. Here the CDR3 DNA reads TGTGCCAGTAGTACAGCCAGGGGAGCTAACTATGGCTACACCTTC. Full variable domain (outside the CDR3, taken from reference TRBV19 and TRBJ1-2): DGGITQSPKYLFRKEGQNVTLSCEQNLNHDAMYWYRQDPGQGLRLIYYSQIVNDFQKGDIAEGYSVSREKKESFPLTVTSAQKNPTAFYLCASSTARGANYGYTFGSGTRLTVV.

The J gene is TRBJ1-4, the V gene TRBV25-1; possibly TRBD1 for D (6 bases). This CDR3 region has 16 residues. The germline V and J ends were trimmed by 3 bases and 8 bases, with 19 bases remaining between them. Per the germline V gene, CDR1 is MGHDK and CDR2 is SYGVNS. The DNA of the CDR3 is TGTGCCAGCAGTGACTCGGGACCGGGAGGGGGAGAAAAACTGTTTTTT. It encodes CASSDSGPGGGEKLFF.